The following is a TCR beta chain sequence with its context. No cognate antigen has been identified for it. Base qualities are not at hand, and no much larger clone is one base apart. The method was the immunoSEQ multiplex PCR assay. For the multiplex PCR, a mixture combining 60 forward primers for TCR Vbeta segments and 13 reverse primers for TCR Jbeta segments was used. Amplification of the CDR3 region of rearranged TCR beta genes was performed with a multiplex PCR assay on genomic DNA. Amplified TCR beta libraries were sequenced as 87-base-pair reads on the Illumina HiSeq System. The study's own analysis went as follows. In a later analysis, some 80 million unique TCR beta chains were counted across the 650 to 700 repertoires, and around 10 million of these chains were shared by at least two donors. Raw reads were error-corrected and collapsed into unique sequences by a nearest-neighbor algorithm in which closely related sequences were merged to remove PCR and sequencing errors. V, D and J gene segments were assigned by aligning CDR3 sequences to IMGT reference sequences. For a sequence to be retained, at least a six-nucleotide match to both a V gene segment and a J gene segment was required. A rearrangement was called productive if the CDR3 had no stop codons and remained in frame with V and J, and every other rearrangement was called non-productive. CDR3 was defined by IMGT convention, running from the second conserved V-encoded cysteine to the conserved J-encoded phenylalanine. Sequences without an unambiguous match to a single V gene segment were excluded from the earlier analysis of 500 to 700 of the donors. In an earlier analysis of about 590 of the donors, a V segment was called functional when productive rearrangements were above 56.7%, and segregating when the standard deviation between donors exceeded 5%. A statistical classification framework was built to diagnose cytomegalovirus status from the catalog of TCR beta chain sequences. A later analysis assigned V and J genes by comparing TCR nucleotide sequences with IMGT/GENE-DB human TR gene sequences. A later analysis assigned CDR3 sequences and most-parsimonious VDJ recombination scenarios with the TCRdist pipeline. A later analysis defined each TCR beta chain by its CDR3 amino acid sequence plus V-gene family, and excluded reads lacking a unique V-gene family. To address suspected cross-contamination and a sequencing artifact, a later analysis removed around 600 highly shared, low-generation-probability nucleotide sequences. In a later analysis, a clonal expansion index was calculated for each public chain from normalized within-repertoire ranks of inferred template counts. In a later analysis, generation probabilities were computed with a VDJ recombination model fitted to out-of-frame rearrangements, and the resulting probabilities were checked against IGoR. In a later analysis, TCR-TCR, TCR-HLA and TCR-CMV co-occurrence was scored with hypergeometric tests, and a repertoire-size bias correction was applied to TCR pairs. In a later analysis, false discovery rates were estimated by permuting HLA or CMV assignments 20 times. In a later analysis, co-occurring TCRs were grouped using DBSCAN, and TCRdist sequence similarity was added for clustering within HLA-allele-positive subsets. Co-occurrence clustering excluded repertoires with fewer than 30,000 or more than 120,000 public chains, plus five with anomalous nucleotide sharing. In TCRdb, the immuneACCESS table is reduced to in-frame sequences with V and J assigned. These tables do not hold every clone; where another copy was compared, an unresolved V gene accounts for under half, and the others remain unexplained. The V and J calls and the clone size are those of that table, but D and trimming were determined from the DNA. The sample yields 80,000 to 100,000 clones; 80% were counted once. The ten most abundant clones make up under 8.5% of the sample.

The cohort was made up of 666 healthy bone marrow donors. All cohort members were sampled while nominally healthy, although unrecorded immune exposures were likely present. The donor was CMV seronegative and was included in the group of a few hundred seronegative cohort members. Each donor provided a peripheral blood sample, and peripheral blood mononuclear cells were used for TCR beta sequencing. Genomic DNA was extracted from the blood cell samples with the Qiagen DNeasy Blood Extraction Kit. The sample belongs to a study of cytomegalovirus exposure and HLA in healthy donors (dated by TCRdb to the late 2010s). Regarding the study in general: An earlier analysis of about 530 of the donors reported over 250 Gb of sequence data and 117 million unique TCR beta sequences obtained from about 200 million T cells. Of the 300 to 500 genotyped donors, 75% to 85% were placed in the genetic ancestry cluster associated with self-reported Caucasian donors. Every repertoire in the discovery cohort had been generated on one and the same sequencing platform. The study combined high-throughput TCR immunosequencing, statistical association of individual TCRs with disease status, and machine learning to predict cytomegalovirus infection status. Approximately 300 gigabases of sequencing data and around 90 million unique TCR sequences made up an early release that covered nearly 650 HLA-typed donors. HLA typing covered class I and class II loci at four-digit resolution. An earlier analysis of around 580 of the donors used high-throughput TCR beta sequencing to judge whether each TCR beta V gene segment behaved as functional or pseudogenic. The number of donors typed differed by locus, with roughly 629-640 for A, B, C, DRB1 and DQB1, around 560 for DQA1, 600 to 610 for DPA1, and under 490 for DPB1. Rather than using new phenotypic data, the later analysis identified candidate immune exposures from TCR beta sequences and from how often those sequences occurred across donors. In addition to the first cohort of 666 subjects, a separate validation cohort of 130 or so different subjects was used. The study aimed to test whether signatures of past pathogen exposure could be identified by cataloging public T cell receptors. To study patterns of TCR occurrence, a later analysis re-analyzed previously published TCR beta repertoires from around 660 donors and added high-resolution HLA genotyping. The study profiled the T cell repertoires of 550 to 700 subjects by immunosequencing and related them to cytomegalovirus serostatus. A later genetic analysis took genome-wide SNP genotypes for about three fifths of the roughly 670 donors and used that subset as a discovery cohort. Donor age, sex, ethnicity and CMV serostatus were compiled together with the repertoire data. Among under 450 genotyped donors of the cohort, an average of about 240,000 unique TCR beta nucleotide sequences were sequenced per donor, roughly 20% of them non-productive. Roughly five DR-DQ haplotypes were handled as single units for association and clustering, since linkage in the cohort was strong.

On the study overall, not on this receptor specifically: Linkage disequilibrium might explain the correlated functional status among segregating V segments, but an unknown experimental factor could not be excluded. Several of the top co-occurrence clusters appeared to be linked to parvovirus B19, influenza, CMV and Epstein-Barr virus, according to a later analysis. In the study, 164 TCR beta chains were listed as associated with cytomegalovirus. The cohort was sequenced for TCR beta chains only, and without alpha or paired-chain data the features that could be detected were limited. When HLA alleles, especially DR and DQ, strongly co-occurred, TCR associations were difficult to assign to individual alleles. At a false discovery rate of 0.05, a later analysis linked around 17,000 TCR beta sequences to specific HLA alleles. Broadly in line with IMGT annotations, most TCR beta V segments showed up in productive rearrangements about 87% or about 30% of the time in an earlier analysis of 587 of the donors. In a later analysis, the rate of TCR association differed among HLA loci, with DRB1 alleles having the most associated TCRs and HLA-C alleles having the fewest. Some 15 rarely observed V segments, including chromosome 9 orphons, were excluded from the earlier analysis of 550 to 700 of the donors because counts were too low. According to the authors, the approach could potentially be generalized to other disease states and immunological phenotypes. In a later analysis, most CMV-associated TCR beta chains were found to appear HLA-restricted, with HLA associations seemingly driven largely by CMV exposure. Some IMGT-functional V segments, including TRBV6-2 and TRBV6-3, could not be told apart with the 87-base-pair reads, so those segments were excluded. In a later genetic analysis, fewer N-insertions in productive TCRs were reported among donors in an Asian-associated ancestry cluster than the roughly 670-donor mean. In vitro tests confirmed that a few of the cytomegalovirus-associated TCR beta chains recognize cytomegalovirus antigens. A further reported finding was that TCR beta sequences accurately predicted the HLA-A and HLA-B alleles for most subjects in the first cohort. In a later genetic analysis, a missense DCLRE1C variant was associated with V-gene and J-gene trimming of TCR beta chains, and the association was replicated in an independent cohort. For the cohort, immune exposure information was limited to CMV serostatus. Because some donors lacked HLA typing at each locus, the association tests relied only on the typed subset. Most TCR sequences were seen in very few donors, while some public TCRs were found in many individuals. A cluster of highly shared sequence variants was judged likely to represent a technical artifact of the sequencing pipeline. The presence/absence analyses assumed that sequencing depth was roughly uniform across donors, and that assumption may not be true. The classifier was reported to diagnose cytomegalovirus status with high specificity and sensitivity in both the original cohort and the validation cohort. In a later analysis, HLA-associated TCR beta chains were found to be more clonally expanded and to have lower generation probabilities than equally common non-associated chains.

The CDR3 covers 15 residues, taking in both the cysteine and the phenylalanine. The CDR3 DNA has 45 bases and is translated from base 1. Here V drops 4 bases and J drops 6 bases, and the junction holds 8 bases not matched to any gene. Taken from the germline V gene, the CDR1 and CDR2 loops are SGHRS and YFSETQ. The V and J genes are TRBV5-1 and TRBJ2-1; 9 bases in the junction line up with TRBD2. This receptor was obtained from a man aged 25 to 40 in good health and CMV-seronegative. Specimen: PBMCs. The CDR3 region: CASSLRVAGVNEQFF. At the DNA level, the sequence is TGCGCCAGCAGCCTCCGGGTAGCGGGAGTCAATGAGCAGTTCTTC.